The TCR beta chain described here comes from a study of cytomegalovirus exposure and HLA in healthy donors. Points from the study as a whole: The study flagged about 150 TCR beta chains as cytomegalovirus-associated. Accurate predictions that matched the HLA-A and HLA-B alleles of most subjects were reportedly made from TCR beta sequences.

CDR3 length equals 16 residues. Per germline, CDR1 SGDLS and CDR2 YYNGEE. V gave up 6 bases and J gave up 11 bases; unmatched junction bases: 20. A note on this clone: Its antigen is as yet unknown.

The PCR had 60 Vbeta and 13 Jbeta primers. TCRdb keeps only in-frame clones here, not all; method: immunoSEQ multiplex PCR. The data include about 150,000 clones; the top ten clones carry about 2%. Sequencing input: PBMCs. This sequence was found in a man between 25 and 39 years old in good health and CMV-seronegative. J is TRBJ1-2 and V is TRBV9, with TRBD1 identical over 9 bases. The CDR3 DNA reads as TGTGCCAGCAACTCACAGGGGGCTTCGACTTACGGTTCGTACACCTTC. Translating it yields CASNSQGASTYGSYTF.